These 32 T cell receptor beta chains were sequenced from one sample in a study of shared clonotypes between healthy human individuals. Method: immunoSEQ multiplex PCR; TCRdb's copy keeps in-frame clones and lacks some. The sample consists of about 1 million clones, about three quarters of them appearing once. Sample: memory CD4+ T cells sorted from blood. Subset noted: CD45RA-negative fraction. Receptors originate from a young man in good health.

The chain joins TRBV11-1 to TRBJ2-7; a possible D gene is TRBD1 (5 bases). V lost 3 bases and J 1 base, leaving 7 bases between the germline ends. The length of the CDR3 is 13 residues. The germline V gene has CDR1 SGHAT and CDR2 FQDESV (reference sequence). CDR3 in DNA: TGTGCCAGCAGCTTCGACAGATCCTACGAGCAGTACTTC. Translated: CASSFDRSYEQYF.

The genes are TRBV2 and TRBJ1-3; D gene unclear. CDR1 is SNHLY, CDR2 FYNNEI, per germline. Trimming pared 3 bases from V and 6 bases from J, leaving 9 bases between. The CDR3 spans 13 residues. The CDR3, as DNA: TGTGCCAGCAGTGAGGGCCGACTAAACACCATATATTTT. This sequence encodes CASSEGRLNTIYF.

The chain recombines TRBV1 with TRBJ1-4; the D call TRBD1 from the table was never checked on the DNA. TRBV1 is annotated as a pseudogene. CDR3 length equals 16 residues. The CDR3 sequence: CTSSQVPQGYGEKLFF. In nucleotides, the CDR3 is TGCACCAGCAGCCAAGTTCCTCAGGGTTATGGTGAAAAACTGTTTTTT.

CDR3 bases: TGTGCCAGCAGTTCGTTGGACAGGGATAACTATGGCTACACCTTC. Protein sequence: CASSSLDRDNYGYTF. The chain links TRBV27 to TRBJ1-2, with 8 bases lining up with TRBD1. CDR3 length: 15 amino acids. The trim removed 4 bases at V and 1 base at J, leaving 5 bases unmatched. Germline V lookup: CDR1 MNHEY, CDR2 SMNVEV (reference sequence).

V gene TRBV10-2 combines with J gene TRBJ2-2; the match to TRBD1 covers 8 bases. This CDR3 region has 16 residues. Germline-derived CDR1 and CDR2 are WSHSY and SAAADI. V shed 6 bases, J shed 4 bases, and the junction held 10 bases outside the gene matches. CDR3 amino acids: CASSETTGVGTGELFF. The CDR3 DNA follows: TGCGCCAGCAGCGAGACGACAGGGGTCGGCACCGGGGAGCTGTTTTTT.

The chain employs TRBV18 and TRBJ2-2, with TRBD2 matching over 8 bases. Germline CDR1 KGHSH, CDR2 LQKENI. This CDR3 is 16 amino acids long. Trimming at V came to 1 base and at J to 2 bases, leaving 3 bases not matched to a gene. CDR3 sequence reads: CASSPQLADNTGELFF. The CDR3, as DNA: TGTGCCAGCTCACCACAACTAGCGGACAACACCGGGGAGCTGTTTTTT.

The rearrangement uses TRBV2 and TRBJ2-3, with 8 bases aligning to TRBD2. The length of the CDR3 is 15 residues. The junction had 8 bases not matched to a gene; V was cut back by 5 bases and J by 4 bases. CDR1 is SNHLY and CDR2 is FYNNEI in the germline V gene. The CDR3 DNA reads TGTGCCAGCAGTTTTAGGGCGGGAGGAGCAGATACGCAGTATTTT. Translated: CASSFRAGGADTQYF.

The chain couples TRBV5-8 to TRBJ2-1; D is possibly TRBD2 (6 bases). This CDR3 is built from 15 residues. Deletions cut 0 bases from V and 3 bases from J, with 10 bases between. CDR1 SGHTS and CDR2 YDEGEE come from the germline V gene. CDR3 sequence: CASSLGASVYNEQFF. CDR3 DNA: TGTGCCAGCAGCTTGGGGGCTAGCGTCTACAATGAGCAGTTCTTC.

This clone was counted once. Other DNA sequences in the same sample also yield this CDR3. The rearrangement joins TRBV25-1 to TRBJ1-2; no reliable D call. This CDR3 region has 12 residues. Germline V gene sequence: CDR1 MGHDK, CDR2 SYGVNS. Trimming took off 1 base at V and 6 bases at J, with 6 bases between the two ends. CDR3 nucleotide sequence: TGTGCCAGCAGTGAATCTGGGGATGGCTACACCTTC. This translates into CASSESGDGYTF.

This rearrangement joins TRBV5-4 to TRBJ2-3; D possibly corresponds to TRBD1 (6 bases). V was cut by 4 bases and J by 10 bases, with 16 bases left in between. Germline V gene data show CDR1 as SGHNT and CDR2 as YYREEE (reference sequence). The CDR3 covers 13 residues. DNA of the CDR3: TGTGCCAGCAGCCCCTTGGACAGAGTTCCGCAGTATTTT. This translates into CASSPLDRVPQYF. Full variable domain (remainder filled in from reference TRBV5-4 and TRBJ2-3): ETGVTQSPTHLIKTRGQQVTLRCSSQSGHNTVSWYQQALGQGPQFIFQYYREEENGRGNFPPRFSGLQFPNYSSELNVNALELDDSALYLCASSPLDRVPQYFGPGTRLTVL.

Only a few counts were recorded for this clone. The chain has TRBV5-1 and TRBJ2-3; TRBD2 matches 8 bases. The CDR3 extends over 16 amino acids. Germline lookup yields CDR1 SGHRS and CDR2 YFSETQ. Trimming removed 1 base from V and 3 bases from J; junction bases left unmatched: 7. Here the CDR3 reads CASSLNSLAGTDTQYF. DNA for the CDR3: TGCGCCAGCAGCTTGAACAGCCTAGCGGGTACAGATACGCAGTATTTT. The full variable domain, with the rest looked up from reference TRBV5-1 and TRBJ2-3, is KAGVTQTPRYLIKTRGQQVTLSCSPISGHRSVSWYQQTPGQGLQFLFEYFSETQRNKGNFPGRFSGRQFSNSRSEMNVSTLELGDSALYLCASSLNSLAGTDTQYFGPGTRLTVL.

CDR3 sequence: CASSLDLAGAGYGYTF. The CDR3 DNA is TGTGCCAGCAGCTTGGACTTAGCGGGCGCTGGCTATGGCTACACCTTC. This rearrangement joins TRBV5-5 to TRBJ1-2; the D is unclear. The V end lost 0 bases, the J end lost 4 bases, and 16 bases lay between the germline ends. This CDR3 region has 16 residues. Germline V CDR1 and CDR2: SGHKS, YYEKEE (reference sequence).

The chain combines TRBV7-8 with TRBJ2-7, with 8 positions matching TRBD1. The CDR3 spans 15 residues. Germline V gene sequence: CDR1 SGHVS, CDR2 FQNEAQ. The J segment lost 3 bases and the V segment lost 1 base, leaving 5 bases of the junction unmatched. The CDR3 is CASSLDDRGGYEQYF. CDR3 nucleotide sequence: TGTGCCAGCAGCTTAGACGACAGGGGCGGCTACGAGCAGTACTTC.

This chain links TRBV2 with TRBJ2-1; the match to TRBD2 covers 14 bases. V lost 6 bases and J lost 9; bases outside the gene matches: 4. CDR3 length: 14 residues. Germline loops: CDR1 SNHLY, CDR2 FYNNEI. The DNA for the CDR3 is TGTGCCAGCAGGGGACTAGCGGGAGCTCTTGAGCAGTTCTTC. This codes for CASRGLAGALEQFF.

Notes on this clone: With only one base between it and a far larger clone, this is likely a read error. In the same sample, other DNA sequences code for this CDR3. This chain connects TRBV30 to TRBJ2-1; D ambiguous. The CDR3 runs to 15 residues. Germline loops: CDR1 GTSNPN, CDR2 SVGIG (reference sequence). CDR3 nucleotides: TGTGCCTGGACAATGAACGCTCCGATAGTCGATGAGCAATTCTTC. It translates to CAWTMNAPIVDEQFF.

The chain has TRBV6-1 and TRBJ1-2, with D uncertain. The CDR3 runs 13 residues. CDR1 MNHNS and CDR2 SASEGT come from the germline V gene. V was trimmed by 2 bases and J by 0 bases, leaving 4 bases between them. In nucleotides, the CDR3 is TGTGCCAGCAGTGAAATATCTAACTATGGCTACACCTTC. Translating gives CASSEISNYGYTF.

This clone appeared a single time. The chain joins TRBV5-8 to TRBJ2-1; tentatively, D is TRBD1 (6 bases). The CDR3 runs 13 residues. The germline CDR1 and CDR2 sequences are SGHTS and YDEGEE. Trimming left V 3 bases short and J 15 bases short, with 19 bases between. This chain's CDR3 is CASSYSQGSTGFF. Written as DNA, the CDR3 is TGTGCCAGCAGCTATTCACAGGGCTCTACGGGGTTCTTC. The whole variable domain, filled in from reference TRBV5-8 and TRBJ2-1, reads EAGVTQSPTHLIKTRGQQATLRCSPISGHTSVYWYQQALGLGLQFLLWYDEGEERNRGNFPPRFSGRQFPNYSSELNVNALELEDSALYLCASSYSQGSTGFFGPGTRLTVL.

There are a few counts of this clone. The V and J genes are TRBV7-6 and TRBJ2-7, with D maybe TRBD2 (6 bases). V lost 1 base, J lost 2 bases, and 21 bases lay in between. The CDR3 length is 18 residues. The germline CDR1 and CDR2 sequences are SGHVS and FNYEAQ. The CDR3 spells CASSLVSSGSGSTYEQYF. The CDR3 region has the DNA TGTGCCAGCAGCTTAGTATCTTCGGGATCCGGGAGTACCTACGAGCAGTACTTC.

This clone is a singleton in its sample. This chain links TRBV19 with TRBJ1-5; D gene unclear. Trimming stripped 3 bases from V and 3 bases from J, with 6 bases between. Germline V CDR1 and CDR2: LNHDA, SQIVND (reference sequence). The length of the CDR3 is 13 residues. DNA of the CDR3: TGTGCCAGTAGTATCCAGGACAATCAGCCCCAGCATTTT. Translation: CASSIQDNQPQHF. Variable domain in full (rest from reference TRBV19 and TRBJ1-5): DGGITQSPKYLFRKEGQNVTLSCEQNLNHDAMYWYRQDPGQGLRLIYYSQIVNDFQKGDIAEGYSVSREKKESFPLTVTSAQKNPTAFYLCASSIQDNQPQHFGDGTRLSIL.

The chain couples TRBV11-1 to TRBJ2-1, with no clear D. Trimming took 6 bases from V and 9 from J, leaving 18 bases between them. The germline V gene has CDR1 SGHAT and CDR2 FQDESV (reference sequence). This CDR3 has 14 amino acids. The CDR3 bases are TGTGCCAGCAGTTCGACGGGCCAAGGCTCTGAGCAGTTCTTC. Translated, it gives CASSSTGQGSEQFF.

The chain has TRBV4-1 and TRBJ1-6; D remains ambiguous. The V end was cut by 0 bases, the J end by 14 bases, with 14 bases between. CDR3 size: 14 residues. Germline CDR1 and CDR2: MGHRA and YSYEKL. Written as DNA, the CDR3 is TGCGCCAGCAGCCAAGACCCTGGCGGCGGCACCCTCCACTTT. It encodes CASSQDPGGGTLHF.

DNA for the CDR3: TGTGCCAGCAGCTATAGGACCGGGGAGCTGTTTTTT. Encoded protein: CASSYRTGELFF. J is TRBJ2-2 and V is TRBV7-9; D is unresolved. Between the trimmed V and J ends, which lost 4 bases and 5 bases, there was a span of 5 bases. This CDR3 has 12 amino acids. The V gene's germline CDR1 is SEHNR and CDR2 FQNEAQ (reference sequence).

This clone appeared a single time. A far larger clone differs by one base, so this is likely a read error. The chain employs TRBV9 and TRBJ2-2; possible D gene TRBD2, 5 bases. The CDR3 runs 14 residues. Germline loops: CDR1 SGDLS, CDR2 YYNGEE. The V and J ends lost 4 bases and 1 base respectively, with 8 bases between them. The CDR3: CASSPRGNTGELFF. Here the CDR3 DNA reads TGTGCCAGCAGCCCCCGGGGGAACACCGGGGAGCTGTTTTTT.

The CDR3 is CASSRARSYEQYF. The CDR3 coding sequence is TGTGCCAGCAGCCGTGCGAGAAGCTACGAGCAGTACTTC. V usage is TRBV7-6 and J usage is TRBJ2-7; D is ambiguous. The CDR3 runs to 13 residues. The V and J ends lost 5 bases and 3 bases respectively, with 11 bases between them. The germline V gene encodes CDR1 SGHVS and CDR2 FNYEAQ.

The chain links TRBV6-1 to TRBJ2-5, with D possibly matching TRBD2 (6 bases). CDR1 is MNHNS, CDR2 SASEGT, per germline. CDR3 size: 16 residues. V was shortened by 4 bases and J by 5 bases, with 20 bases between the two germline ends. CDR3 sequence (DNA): TGTGCCAGCAGTGGCGGTGGGGGGAGACCTTGGGAGACCCAGTACTTC. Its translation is CASSGGGGRPWETQYF.

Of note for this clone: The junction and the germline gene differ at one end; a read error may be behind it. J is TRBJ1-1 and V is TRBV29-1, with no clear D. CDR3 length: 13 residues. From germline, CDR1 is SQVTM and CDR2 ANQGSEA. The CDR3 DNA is TGCAGCGTTGAAGAGCAAGAGGGCACTAAAGCTTTCTTT. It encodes CSVEEQEGTKAFF.

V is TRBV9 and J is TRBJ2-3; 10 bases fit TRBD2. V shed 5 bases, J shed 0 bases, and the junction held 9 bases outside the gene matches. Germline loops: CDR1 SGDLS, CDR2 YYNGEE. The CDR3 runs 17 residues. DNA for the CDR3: TGTGCCAGCAGTCCAACCGGGACTAGCGATAGCACAGATACGCAGTATTTT. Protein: CASSPTGTSDSTDTQYF.

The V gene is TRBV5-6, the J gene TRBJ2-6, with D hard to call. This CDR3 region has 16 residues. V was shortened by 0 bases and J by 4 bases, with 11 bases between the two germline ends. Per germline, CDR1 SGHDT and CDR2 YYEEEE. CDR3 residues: CASSLESSSGANVLTF. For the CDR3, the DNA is TGTGCCAGCAGCTTGGAGTCCAGCTCCGGGGCCAACGTCCTGACTTTC.

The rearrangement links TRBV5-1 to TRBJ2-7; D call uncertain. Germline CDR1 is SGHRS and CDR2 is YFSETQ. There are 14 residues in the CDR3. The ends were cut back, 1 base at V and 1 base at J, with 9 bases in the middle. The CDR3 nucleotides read TGCGCCAGCAGCTTGTCTGTCCATTCCTACGAGCAGTACTTC. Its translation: CASSLSVHSYEQYF.

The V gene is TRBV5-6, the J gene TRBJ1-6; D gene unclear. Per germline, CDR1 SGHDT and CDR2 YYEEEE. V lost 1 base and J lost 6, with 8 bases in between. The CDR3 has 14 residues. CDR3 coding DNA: TGTGCCAGCAGCTTGCTCCAGGCTAATTCACCCCTCCACTTT. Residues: CASSLLQANSPLHF.

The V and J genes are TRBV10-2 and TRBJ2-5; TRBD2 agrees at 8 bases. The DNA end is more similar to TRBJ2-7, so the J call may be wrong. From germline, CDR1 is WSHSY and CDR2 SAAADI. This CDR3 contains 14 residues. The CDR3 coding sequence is TGCGCCAGCAGTCTCGGGGGGGGCTCCTACGAGCAGTACTTC. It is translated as CASSLGGGSYEQYF.

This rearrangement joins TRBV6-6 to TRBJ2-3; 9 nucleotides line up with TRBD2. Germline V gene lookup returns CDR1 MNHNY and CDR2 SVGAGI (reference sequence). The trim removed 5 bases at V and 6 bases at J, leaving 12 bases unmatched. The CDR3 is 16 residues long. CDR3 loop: CASSPPGGRAGDTQYF. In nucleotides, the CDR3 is TGTGCCAGCAGTCCCCCAGGCGGGAGGGCCGGTGATACGCAGTATTTT.